This TCR beta chain was observed in a study of T-cell reconstitution after alpha-beta-depleted transplantation in children. This clonotype came up many times. Germline V lookup: CDR1 SGHDT, CDR2 YYEEEE. CDR3 length: 13 residues. The V gene lost 4 bases and the J gene lost 6 bases, with 14 bases spanning the gap. Preparing the TCRbeta library involved the use of unique molecular identifiers. TCRdb re-called the PCR reads through MiXCR, storing one row per CDR3 protein. The data hold roughly 220,000 distinct CDR3 sequences, with 12% observed a single time. This receptor was taken from a human donor who donated a stem cell graft to a child with acute lymphoblastic leukemia. This material consisted of PBMCs from the stem cell graft donor, taken from the stem cell graft. The gene calls are TRBV5-6 and TRBJ2-7; D might be TRBD1 (7 bases). CDR3 region: CASSGSRGAEQYF. DNA for the CDR3: TGTGCCAGCAGCGGTTCCAGGGGGGCCGAGCAGTACTTC. Together with reference TRBV5-6 and TRBJ2-7, the CDR3 gives the full variable domain: DAGVTQSPTHLIKTRGQQVTLRCSPKSGHDTVSWYQQALGQGPQFIFQYYEEEERQRGNFPDRFSGHQFPNYSSELNVNALLLGDSALYLCASSGSRGAEQYFGPGTRLTVT.